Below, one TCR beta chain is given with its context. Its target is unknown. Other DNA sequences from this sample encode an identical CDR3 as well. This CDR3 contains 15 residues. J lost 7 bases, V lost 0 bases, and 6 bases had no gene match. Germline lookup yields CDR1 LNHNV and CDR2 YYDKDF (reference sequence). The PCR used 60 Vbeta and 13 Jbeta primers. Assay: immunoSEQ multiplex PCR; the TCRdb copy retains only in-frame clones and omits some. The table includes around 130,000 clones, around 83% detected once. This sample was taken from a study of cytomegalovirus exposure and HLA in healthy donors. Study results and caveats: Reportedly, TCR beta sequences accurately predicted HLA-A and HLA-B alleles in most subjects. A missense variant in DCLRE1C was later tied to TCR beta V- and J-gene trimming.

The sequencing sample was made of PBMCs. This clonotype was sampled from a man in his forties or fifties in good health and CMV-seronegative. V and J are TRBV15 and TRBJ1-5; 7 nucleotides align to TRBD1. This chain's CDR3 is CATSRDGAGGQPQHF. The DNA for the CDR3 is TGTGCCACCAGCAGAGATGGGGCAGGGGGACAGCCCCAGCATTTT.